This T cell receptor beta chain was recorded in a study of CD8+ T cells in alopecia areata. As the sequencing template, cDNA was produced by extracting RNA and reverse transcribing it. The repertoire was sequenced with immunoSEQ multiplex PCR; TCRdb's copy has only in-frame clones and lacks some. The data show about 200,000 clones, with 56% seen just once and approximately 4.9% held by the top ten. Study-wide points: TCR sharing was clearer in mice than between patients, perhaps partly owing to patient HLA diversity.

V dropped 3 bases and J dropped 4 bases, with 13 bases sitting between them. CDR3 length: 14 amino acids. Looked up from germline, CDR1 is SGHNT and CDR2 is YYREEE (reference sequence). This clone was detected only once. Its target is not known. The authors sorted CD4+ and CD8+ T cells from PBMCs. The V call is TRBV5-4, the J call TRBJ2-5, with D perhaps matching TRBD1 or TRBD2 (5 bases each). The sequenced sample was CD8+ T cells sorted from blood. This TCR derives from a human donor in good health. CDR3: CASSWGTGRETQYF. CDR3 in DNA: TGTGCCAGCAGCTGGGGGACGGGGAGAGAGACCCAGTACTTC.